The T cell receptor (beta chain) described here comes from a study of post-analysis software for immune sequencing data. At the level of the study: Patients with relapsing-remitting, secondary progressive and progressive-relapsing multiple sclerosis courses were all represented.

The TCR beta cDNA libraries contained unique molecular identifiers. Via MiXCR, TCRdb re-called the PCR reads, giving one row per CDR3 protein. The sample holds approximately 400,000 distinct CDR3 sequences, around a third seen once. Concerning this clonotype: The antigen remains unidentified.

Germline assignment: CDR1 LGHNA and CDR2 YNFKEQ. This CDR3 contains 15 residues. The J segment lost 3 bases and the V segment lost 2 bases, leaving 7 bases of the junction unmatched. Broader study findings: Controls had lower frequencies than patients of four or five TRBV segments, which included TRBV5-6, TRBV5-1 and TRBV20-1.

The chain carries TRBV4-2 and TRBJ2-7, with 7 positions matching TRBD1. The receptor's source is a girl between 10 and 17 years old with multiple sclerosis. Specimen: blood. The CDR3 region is CASSQHGTDHYEQYF. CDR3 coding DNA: TGTGCCAGCAGCCAACACGGGACAGACCACTACGAGCAGTACTTC.